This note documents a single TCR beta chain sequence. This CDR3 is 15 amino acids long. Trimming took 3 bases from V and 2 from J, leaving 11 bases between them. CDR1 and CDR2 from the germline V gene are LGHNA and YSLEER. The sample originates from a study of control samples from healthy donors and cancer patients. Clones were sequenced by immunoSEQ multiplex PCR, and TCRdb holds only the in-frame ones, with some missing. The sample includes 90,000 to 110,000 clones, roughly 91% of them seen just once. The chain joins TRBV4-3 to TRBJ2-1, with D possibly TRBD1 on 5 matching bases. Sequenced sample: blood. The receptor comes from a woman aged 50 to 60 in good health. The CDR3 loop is CASSHRVTPYNEQFF. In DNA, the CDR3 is TGCGCCAGCAGCCACAGGGTTACGCCCTACAATGAGCAGTTCTTC.